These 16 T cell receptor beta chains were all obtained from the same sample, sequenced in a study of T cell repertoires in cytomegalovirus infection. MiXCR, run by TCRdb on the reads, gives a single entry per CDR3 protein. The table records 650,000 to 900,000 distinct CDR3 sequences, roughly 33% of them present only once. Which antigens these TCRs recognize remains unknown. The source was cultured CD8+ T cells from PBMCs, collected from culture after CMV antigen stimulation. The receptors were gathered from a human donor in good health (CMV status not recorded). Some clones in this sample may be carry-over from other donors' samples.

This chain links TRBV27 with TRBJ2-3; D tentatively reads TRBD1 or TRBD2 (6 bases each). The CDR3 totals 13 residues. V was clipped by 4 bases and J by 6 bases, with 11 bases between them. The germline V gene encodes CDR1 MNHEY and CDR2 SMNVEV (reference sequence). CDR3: CASSYGGRDTQYF. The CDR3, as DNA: TGTGCCAGCAGTTATGGGGGGCGGGATACGCAGTATTTT.

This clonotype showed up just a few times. This chain's CDR3 is CASSMPWTARGEKLFF. The CDR3 bases are TGTGCCAGTAGTATGCCCTGGACAGCGAGGGGCGAAAAACTGTTTTTT. The chain links TRBV19 to TRBJ1-4; D might be TRBD1 (6 bases). CDR1 and CDR2 from the germline V gene are LNHDA and SQIVND (reference sequence). V dropped 3 bases and J dropped 8 bases, with 19 bases sitting between them. The CDR3 runs 16 residues. Using reference TRBV19 and TRBJ1-4 for the parts outside the CDR3, the full variable domain is DGGITQSPKYLFRKEGQNVTLSCEQNLNHDAMYWYRQDPGQGLRLIYYSQIVNDFQKGDIAEGYSVSREKKESFPLTVTSAQKNPTAFYLCASSMPWTARGEKLFFGSGTQLSVL.

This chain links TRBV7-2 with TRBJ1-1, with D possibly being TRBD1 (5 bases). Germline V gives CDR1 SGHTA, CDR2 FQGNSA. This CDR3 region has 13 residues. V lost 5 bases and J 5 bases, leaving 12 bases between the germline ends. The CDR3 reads CASSAPGRTEAFF. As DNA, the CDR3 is TGTGCCAGCAGCGCCCCAGGGAGGACTGAAGCTTTCTTT.

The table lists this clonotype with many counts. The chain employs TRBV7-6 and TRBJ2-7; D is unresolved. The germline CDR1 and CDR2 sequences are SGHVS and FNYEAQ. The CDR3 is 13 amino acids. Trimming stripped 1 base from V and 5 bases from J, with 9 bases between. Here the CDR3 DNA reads TGTGCCAGCAGCTTAGGCAGGCTCAACGAGCAGTACTTC. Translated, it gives CASSLGRLNEQYF.

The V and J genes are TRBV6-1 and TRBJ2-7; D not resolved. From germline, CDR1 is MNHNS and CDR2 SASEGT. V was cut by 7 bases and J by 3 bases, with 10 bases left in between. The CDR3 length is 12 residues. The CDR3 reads CASTRWIYEQYF. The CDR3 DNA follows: TGTGCCAGCACGAGGTGGATCTACGAGCAGTACTTC.

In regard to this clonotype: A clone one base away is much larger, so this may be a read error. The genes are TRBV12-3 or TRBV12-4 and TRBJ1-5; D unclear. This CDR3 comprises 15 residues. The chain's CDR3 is CAGSLDSGVNQPQHF. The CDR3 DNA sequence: TGTGCCGGCAGTTTGGATAGCGGGGTAAATCAGCCCCAGCATTTT.

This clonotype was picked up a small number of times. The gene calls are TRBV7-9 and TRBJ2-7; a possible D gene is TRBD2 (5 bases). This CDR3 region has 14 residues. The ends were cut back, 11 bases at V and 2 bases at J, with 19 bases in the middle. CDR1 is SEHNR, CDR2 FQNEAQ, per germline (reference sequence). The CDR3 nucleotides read TGTGCCCTAGGTAGGGAGTCGGAGGCCTACGAGCAGTACGTC. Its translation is CALGRESEAYEQYV.

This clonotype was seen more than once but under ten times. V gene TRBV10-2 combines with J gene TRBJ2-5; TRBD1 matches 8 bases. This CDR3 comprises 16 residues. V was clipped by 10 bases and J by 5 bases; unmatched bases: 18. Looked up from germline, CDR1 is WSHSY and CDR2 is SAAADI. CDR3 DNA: TGCGCCATCATGGACAGGGACCGTTTCGGCGGGGAGACCCAGTACTTC. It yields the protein CAIMDRDRFGGETQYF.

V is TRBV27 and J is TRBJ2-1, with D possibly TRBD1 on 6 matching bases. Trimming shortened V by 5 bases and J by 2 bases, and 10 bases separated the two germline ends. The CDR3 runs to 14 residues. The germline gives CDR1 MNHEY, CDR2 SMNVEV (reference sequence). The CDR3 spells CASSTGIAYNEQFF. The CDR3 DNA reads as TGTGCCAGCAGTACAGGGATTGCCTACAATGAGCAGTTCTTC.

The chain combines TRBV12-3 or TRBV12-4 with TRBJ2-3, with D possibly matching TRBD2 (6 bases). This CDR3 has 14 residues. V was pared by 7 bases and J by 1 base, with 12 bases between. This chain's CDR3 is CASTNWGGTDTQYF. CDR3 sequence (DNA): TGTGCCAGCACCAATTGGGGGGGCACAGATACGCAGTATTTT.

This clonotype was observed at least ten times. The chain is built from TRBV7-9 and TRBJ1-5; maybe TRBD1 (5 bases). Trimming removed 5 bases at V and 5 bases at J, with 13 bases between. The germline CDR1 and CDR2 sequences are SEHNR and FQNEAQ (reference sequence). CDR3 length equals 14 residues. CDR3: CASSPPGGDQPQHF. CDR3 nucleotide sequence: TGTGCCAGCAGCCCCCCGGGAGGGGATCAGCCCCAGCATTTT.

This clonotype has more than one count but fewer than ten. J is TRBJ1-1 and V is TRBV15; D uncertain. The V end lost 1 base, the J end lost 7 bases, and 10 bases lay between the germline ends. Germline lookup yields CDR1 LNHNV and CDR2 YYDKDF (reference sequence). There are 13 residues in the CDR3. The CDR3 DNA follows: TGTGCCACCAGCAGAGTTGAAAATGTTGAAGCTTTCTTT. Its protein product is CATSRVENVEAFF.

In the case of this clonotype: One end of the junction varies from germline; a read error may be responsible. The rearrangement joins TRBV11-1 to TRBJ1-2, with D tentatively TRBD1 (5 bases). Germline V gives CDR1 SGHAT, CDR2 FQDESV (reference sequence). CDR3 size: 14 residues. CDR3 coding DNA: TGTGTCAGCAGCGGCAGGGATATGTCTAGAGGCTACACCTTC. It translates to CVSSGRDMSRGYTF.

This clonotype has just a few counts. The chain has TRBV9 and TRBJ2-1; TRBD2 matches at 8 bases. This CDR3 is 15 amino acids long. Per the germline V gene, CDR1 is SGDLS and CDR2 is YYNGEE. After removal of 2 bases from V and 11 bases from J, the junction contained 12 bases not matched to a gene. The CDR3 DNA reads TGTGCCAGCAGCGTTTCTATTAGCGGGGACCCACAGCAGTTCTTC. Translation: CASSVSISGDPQQFF.

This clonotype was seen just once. In nucleotides, the CDR3 is TGTGCCAGTAGTATGGGTCACGGCTACGAGCAGTACGTC. This encodes CASSMGHGYEQYV. The V call is TRBV19, the J call TRBJ2-7; no clear D. The V end lost 3 bases, the J end lost 3 bases, and 9 bases lay between the germline ends. The CDR3 consists of 13 residues. The germline V gene encodes CDR1 LNHDA and CDR2 SQIVND (reference sequence).

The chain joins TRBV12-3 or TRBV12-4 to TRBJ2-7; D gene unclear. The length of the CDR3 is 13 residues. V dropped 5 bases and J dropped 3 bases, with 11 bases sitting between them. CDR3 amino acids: CASSQEPFYEQYF. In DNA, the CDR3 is TGTGCCAGCAGTCAGGAACCGTTCTACGAGCAGTACTTC.